This TCR beta chain appears in the sequencing data of a study of T-cell memory formation after mild COVID-19. About the research overall: In these data, TCR clusters were largely donor specific. Whole-study results and caveats: CD4+ contracting clones lay mainly in CM and EM, CD8+ ones in EMRA. Researchers could not confirm that second-wave clones peaking on day 37 targeted SARS-CoV-2.

In its sample, this clonotype was seen a few times. Its antigen is unidentified. CDR3 length: 15 residues. Trimming stripped 3 bases from V and 3 bases from J, with 15 bases between. CDR1 is DFQATT and CDR2 is SNEGSKA in the germline V gene (reference sequence). One entry per CDR3 protein results from TCRdb running MiXCR on the 5' RACE reads. The sample has tens of thousands of distinct CDR3 sequences, roughly 12% seen once. What was sequenced was PBMCs or a T cell subset sorted from them (not recorded which). The V and J genes are TRBV20-1 and TRBJ2-1, with unresolved D. The origin of this receptor is a young man who had mild COVID-19 (a few samples of this study predate the infection). Cell type and time point are not known. CDR3 region: CSARTRGDHYNEQFF. Here the CDR3 DNA reads TGCAGTGCTAGGACCCGCGGTGACCACTACAATGAGCAGTTCTTC.